A single sample is the source of the 30 T cell receptor beta chains below, sequenced in a study of blood T cell repertoires in COVID-19. Clones were sequenced by immunoSEQ multiplex PCR, and TCRdb holds only the in-frame ones, with some missing. The table has under 250,000 clones, about nine tenths seen once. The sequenced material came from peripheral blood. These receptors originate from a man in his fifties or sixties who had recovered from COVID-19.

This clone was observed once. J is TRBJ2-1 and V is TRBV7-2; TRBD2 matches 7 bases. In germline, CDR1 is SGHTA, CDR2 FQGNSA. V lost 1 base, J lost 9 bases, and 6 bases stayed unmatched. The CDR3 is made up of 14 amino acids. CDR3 in DNA: TGTGCCAGCAGCTTAGGCGGCGGGAGTGCTGAGCAGTTCTTC. It is translated as CASSLGGGSAEQFF.

This chain joins TRBV6-2 or TRBV6-3 and TRBJ1-1, with 10 bases identical to TRBD1. The V and J ends lost 2 bases and 4 bases, in that order; junction bases with no gene match: 13. Germline V gene sequence: CDR1 MNHEY, CDR2 SVGEGT. The CDR3 is 18 residues long. In nucleotides, the CDR3 is TGTGCCAGCAGTTACCAGACAGGGGGCACCTTAAGAGGCACTGAAGCTTTCTTT. Protein product: CASSYQTGGTLRGTEAFF.

The chain links TRBV29-1 to TRBJ1-5, with a possible D match to TRBD1 (6 bases). V lost 5 bases and J 0 bases, leaving 17 bases between the germline ends. CDR1 is SQVTM, CDR2 ANQGSEA, per germline. This CDR3 region has 16 residues. The CDR3 DNA reads TGCAGCGTTCGCTTGGAAGGGGGAGATAGCAATCAGCCCCAGCATTTT. Translated, it gives CSVRLEGGDSNQPQHF.

This clone appeared a few times. CDR3 bases: TGTGCCAGCAGTTACAGGGCAGGGAACTACGAGCAGTACTTC. As protein: CASSYRAGNYEQYF. The rearrangement links TRBV6-5 to TRBJ2-7; weak D call: TRBD1 (5 bases). V lost 2 bases and J 3 bases, leaving 11 bases between the germline ends. Germline CDR1 and CDR2: MNHEY and SVGAGI. This CDR3 is 14 amino acids long.

In regard to this clone: Other DNA sequences in the same sample also yield this CDR3. The chain couples TRBV3-1 (or the pseudogene TRBV3-2) to TRBJ2-7; 13 nucleotides align to TRBD2. This CDR3 is built from 15 residues. Germline values: CDR1 LGHDT, CDR2 YNNKEL (reference sequence). With V trimmed by 4 bases and J by 1 base, 1 base remained unmatched. CDR3 DNA: TGTGCCAGCAGCCGGACTAGCGGGGGATCCTACGAGCAGTACTTC. Translating it yields CASSRTSGGSYEQYF.

This chain uses TRBV15 with TRBJ2-2; D is possibly TRBD2 (6 bases). Trimming stripped 3 bases from V and 9 bases from J, with 17 bases between. Germline loops: CDR1 LNHNV, CDR2 YYDKDF (reference sequence). This CDR3 spans 15 amino acids. The CDR3, as DNA: TGTGCCACCAGCAGTTTGTCGGGAGTAGGCCGGGAGCTGTTTTTT. Amino acids: CATSSLSGVGRELFF.

V and J are TRBV18 and TRBJ1-3, with 7 bases fitting TRBD1. The CDR3 is 17 residues long. The germline CDR1 and CDR2 sequences are KGHSH and LQKENI. J gave up 0 bases and V 6 bases, and 11 bases lay outside the gene matches. As DNA, the CDR3 is TGTGCCAGCTCCGACAGGGCGCGATCCCTCTCTGGAAACACCATATATTTT. It yields the protein CASSDRARSLSGNTIYF.

This rearrangement joins TRBV29-1 to TRBJ1-4, with 8 bases matching TRBD1. The V gene's germline CDR1 is SQVTM and CDR2 ANQGSEA. The CDR3 is 13 amino acids. The trim removed 6 bases at V and 8 bases at J, leaving 8 bases unmatched. CDR3 protein: CSVSQGAGEKLFF. CDR3 nucleotides: TGCAGCGTCAGTCAGGGGGCTGGCGAAAAACTGTTTTTT.

This chain links TRBV7-9 with TRBJ1-1; 10 bases align to TRBD1. Trimming removed 5 bases from V and 1 base from J; junction bases left unmatched: 4. This CDR3 has 15 residues. Germline values: CDR1 SEHNR, CDR2 FQNEAQ (reference sequence). The CDR3 region is CASSTWDRGNTEAFF. For the CDR3, the DNA is TGTGCCAGCAGCACGTGGGACAGGGGGAACACTGAAGCTTTCTTT.

The chain joins TRBV2 to TRBJ2-2, with TRBD2 identical over 10 bases. Germline CDR1 SNHLY, CDR2 FYNNEI. The ends lost 1 base at V and 8 bases at J; junction bases unmatched: 10. The length of the CDR3 is 17 residues. The CDR3 sequence is CASSEGASGGVVGELFF. CDR3 in DNA: TGTGCCAGCAGTGAAGGGGCTAGCGGGGGAGTGGTAGGGGAGCTGTTTTTT. Full variable domain (missing parts from reference TRBV2 and TRBJ2-2): EPEVTQTPSHQVTQMGQEVILRCVPISNHLYFYWYRQILGQKVEFLVSFYNNEISEKSEIFDDQFSVERPDGSNFTLKIRSTKLEDSAMYFCASSEGASGGVVGELFFGEGSRLTVL.

The V call is TRBV10-3, the J call TRBJ2-1; D is possibly TRBD2 (5 bases). There are 16 residues in the CDR3. Germline loops: CDR1 ENHRY, CDR2 SYGVKD. Between the trimmed V and J ends, which lost 6 bases and 1 base, there was a span of 16 bases. The CDR3 coding sequence is TGTGCCATCAGCTCCGACGGCCGAGGGTCCTACAATGAGCAGTTCTTC. The encoded protein is CAISSDGRGSYNEQFF.

The chain employs TRBV4-2 and TRBJ2-7; 11 bases fit TRBD2. After removal of 1 base from V and 0 bases from J, the junction contained 2 bases not matched to a gene. The CDR3 totals 16 residues. From germline, CDR1 is LGHNA and CDR2 YNFKEQ. The chain's CDR3 is CASSQGLAGNSYEQYF. The CDR3 nucleotides read TGTGCCAGCAGCCAAGGACTAGCGGGGAACTCCTACGAGCAGTACTTC.

The chain couples TRBV11-2 to TRBJ1-2, with D perhaps TRBD1 (6 bases). Germline lookup yields CDR1 SGHAT and CDR2 FQNNGV. V lost 0 bases and J lost 4, with 12 bases in between. The CDR3 is 15 residues long. The CDR3 reads CASSLDGGTTYGYTF. CDR3 DNA: TGTGCCAGCAGCTTAGACGGTGGGACAACCTATGGCTACACCTTC.

This sequence joins TRBV13 and TRBJ2-7, with 12 bases aligning to TRBD2. CDR3 length: 15 amino acids. Germline CDR1 is PRHDT and CDR2 is FYEKMQ (reference sequence). V lost 5 bases to trimming and J lost 5 bases; unmatched junction nucleotides: 7. The CDR3 reads CASSTRLAGAHEQYF. The CDR3 DNA reads as TGTGCCAGCAGCACCCGACTAGCGGGGGCACACGAGCAGTACTTC.

This sequence joins TRBV7-3 and TRBJ2-7; 7 bases fit TRBD1. CDR3 length: 15 amino acids. V shed 5 bases, J shed 4 bases, and the junction held 11 bases outside the gene matches. Germline V gene sequence: CDR1 SGHTA, CDR2 FQGTGA. DNA of the CDR3: TGTGCCAGCAGCGTTAATTCGAAGGGACAGTACGAGCAGTACTTC. Encoded protein: CASSVNSKGQYEQYF.

The chain links TRBV2 to TRBJ2-7, with D perhaps TRBD1 (5 bases). V lost 4 bases to trimming and J lost 7 bases, with 11 bases between them. Germline V gene data show CDR1 as SNHLY and CDR2 as FYNNEI. This CDR3 is built from 12 residues. CDR3 DNA: TGTGCCAGCAGTGGAACAGGAGAGGAGCAGTACTTC. Translating it yields CASSGTGEEQYF.

V is TRBV5-4 and J is TRBJ2-3, with D perhaps TRBD2 (7 bases). V gave up 3 bases and J gave up 3 bases, with 14 bases separating them. Germline V lookup: CDR1 SGHNT, CDR2 YYREEE (reference sequence). The CDR3 sequence is 15 residues long. CDR3 sequence reads: CASSSPGRGTDTQYF. DNA for the CDR3: TGTGCCAGCAGCTCCCCAGGGAGGGGGACAGATACGCAGTATTTT.

This clone has just a few counts. The CDR3 DNA follows: TGTGCCAGCAGTGAAGCCGACCGGGAGACGGCTTTCTTT. It is translated as CASSEADRETAFF. The genes are TRBV2 and TRBJ1-1; D unresolved. The CDR3 consists of 13 residues. V lost 0 bases to trimming and J lost 11 bases, with 13 bases between them. Germline CDR1 is SNHLY and CDR2 is FYNNEI.

This clone turned up a few times. The gene calls are TRBV2 and TRBJ2-7; tentative D call: TRBD1 (5 bases). This CDR3 contains 15 residues. Germline CDR1 SNHLY, CDR2 FYNNEI. Trimming left V 0 bases short and J 5 bases short, with 14 bases between. Written as DNA, the CDR3 is TGTGCCAGCAGTGAAGCGAAAGGGGTTCTCAACGAGCAGTACTTC. It yields the protein CASSEAKGVLNEQYF.

This chain connects TRBV19 to TRBJ2-3; a weak D match, TRBD1 (6 bases). The CDR3 is 16 residues long. V was pared by 4 bases and J by 1 base, with 15 bases between. Germline assignment: CDR1 LNHDA and CDR2 SQIVND (reference sequence). Here the CDR3 DNA reads TGTGCCAGTAGTACGCAGGGGACCGCTGGCACAGATACGCAGTATTTT. Amino acids: CASSTQGTAGTDTQYF.

The rearrangement uses TRBV6-5 and TRBJ2-7; 8 bases line up with TRBD1. Germline V gives CDR1 MNHEY, CDR2 SVGAGI. This CDR3 is 14 amino acids long. The junction had 8 bases not matched to a gene; V was cut back by 8 bases and J by 2 bases. CDR3 loop: CASGQGARPYEQYF. The DNA for the CDR3 is TGTGCCAGCGGCCAGGGGGCGCGGCCCTACGAGCAGTACTTC.

Written as DNA, the CDR3 is TGTGCCATCAGCCGGGACAGGGGGAACAATCAGCCCCAGCATTTT. This encodes CAISRDRGNNQPQHF. The chain links TRBV10-3 to TRBJ1-5, with 11 bases identical to TRBD1. Germline lookup yields CDR1 ENHRY and CDR2 SYGVKD. J gave up 3 bases and V 6 bases, and 4 bases lay outside the gene matches. The CDR3 runs to 15 residues.

The gene calls are TRBV19 and TRBJ1-2; 8 bases agree with TRBD1. This CDR3 comprises 15 residues. J was trimmed by 8 bases and V by 3 bases; bases with no gene match: 11. Germline assignment: CDR1 LNHDA and CDR2 SQIVND (reference sequence). The CDR3 is CASSIFPQGADGYTF. For the CDR3, the DNA is TGTGCCAGTAGTATTTTCCCCCAGGGGGCAGACGGCTACACCTTC. The variable domain in full, with the rest retrieved from reference TRBV19 and TRBJ1-2, is DGGITQSPKYLFRKEGQNVTLSCEQNLNHDAMYWYRQDPGQGLRLIYYSQIVNDFQKGDIAEGYSVSREKKESFPLTVTSAQKNPTAFYLCASSIFPQGADGYTFGSGTRLTVV.

The chain employs TRBV9 and TRBJ2-7; 7 nucleotides line up with TRBD2. Germline-derived CDR1 and CDR2 are SGDLS and YYNGEE. The CDR3 runs 15 residues. With V trimmed by 0 bases and J by 3 bases, 6 bases remained unmatched. The CDR3 spells CASSVGASGYYEQYF. The DNA of the CDR3 is TGTGCCAGCAGCGTAGGGGCTAGCGGATACTACGAGCAGTACTTC.

The chain is built from TRBV12-5 and TRBJ2-5; 11 bases are shared with TRBD1. The V and J ends lost 1 base and 5 bases, in that order; junction bases with no gene match: 3. CDR1 and CDR2 (germline): LGHNT, FRNRAP. The length of the CDR3 is 15 residues. CDR3 protein: CASGLGTGGWETQYF. The DNA for the CDR3 is TGTGCTAGTGGTTTGGGGACAGGGGGCTGGGAGACCCAGTACTTC.

The rearrangement joins TRBV20-1 to TRBJ1-5; TRBD1 is a possible D gene (5 bases). In germline, CDR1 is DFQATT, CDR2 SNEGSKA (reference sequence). The CDR3 consists of 14 residues. Trimming removed 3 bases at V and 8 bases at J, with 17 bases between. For the CDR3, the DNA is TGCAGTGCTAGTTCGGGGGTACCGGTTAAGCCCCAGCATTTT. Translation: CSASSGVPVKPQHF.

The chain joins TRBV6-1 to TRBJ2-7, with D possibly being TRBD1 (5 bases). Per germline, CDR1 MNHNS and CDR2 SASEGT. V lost 5 bases and J 12 bases, leaving 17 bases between the germline ends. The CDR3 loop spans 12 amino acids. The CDR3 bases are TGTGCCAGCAGTCCCCCCCAACAGGCTCGGTACTTC. Translation: CASSPPQQARYF.

This rearrangement joins TRBV12-5 to TRBJ1-5; 7 bases align to TRBD1. Germline V gene sequence: CDR1 LGHNT, CDR2 FRNRAP. The CDR3 spans 16 residues. Unmatched junction bases numbered 7, after V lost 2 bases and J lost 3 bases. The CDR3 DNA sequence: TGTGCTAGTGGTTTGTCCCAGGGGGTTCACAATCAGCCCCAGCATTTT. Translated, it gives CASGLSQGVHNQPQHF.

The V and J genes are TRBV4-3 and TRBJ2-7, with D hard to call. This CDR3 comprises 15 residues. Germline values: CDR1 LGHNA, CDR2 YSLEER. Deletions cut 0 bases from V and 3 bases from J, with 12 bases between. CDR3 amino acids: CASSQDRTDHYEQYF. The CDR3 DNA reads TGCGCCAGCAGCCAAGATCGAACAGATCACTACGAGCAGTACTTC.

The chain uses TRBV6-4 and TRBJ2-1; the match to TRBD2 covers 8 bases. Trimming removed 11 bases from V and 8 bases from J; junction bases left unmatched: 11. The germline V gene has CDR1 MRHNA and CDR2 SNTAGT. This CDR3 contains 13 residues. CDR3 loop: CASRASGRDEQFF. The CDR3 bases are TGTGCCTCAAGGGCTAGCGGGCGGGATGAGCAGTTCTTC.